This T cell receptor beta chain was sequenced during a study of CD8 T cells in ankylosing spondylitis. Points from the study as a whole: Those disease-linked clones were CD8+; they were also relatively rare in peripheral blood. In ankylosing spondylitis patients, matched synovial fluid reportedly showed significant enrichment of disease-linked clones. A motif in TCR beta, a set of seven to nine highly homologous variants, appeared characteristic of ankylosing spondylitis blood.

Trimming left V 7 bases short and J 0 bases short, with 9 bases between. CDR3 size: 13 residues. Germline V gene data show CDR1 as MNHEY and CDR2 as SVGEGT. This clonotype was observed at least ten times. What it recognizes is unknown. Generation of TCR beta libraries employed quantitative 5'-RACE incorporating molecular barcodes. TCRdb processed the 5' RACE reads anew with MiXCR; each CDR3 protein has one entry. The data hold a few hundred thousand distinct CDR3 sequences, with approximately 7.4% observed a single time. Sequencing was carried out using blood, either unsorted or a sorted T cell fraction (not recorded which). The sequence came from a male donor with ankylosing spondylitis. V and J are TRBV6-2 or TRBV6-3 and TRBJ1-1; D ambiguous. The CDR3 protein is CASNWLMNTEAFF. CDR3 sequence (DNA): TGTGCCAGCAATTGGCTTATGAACACTGAAGCTTTCTTT.